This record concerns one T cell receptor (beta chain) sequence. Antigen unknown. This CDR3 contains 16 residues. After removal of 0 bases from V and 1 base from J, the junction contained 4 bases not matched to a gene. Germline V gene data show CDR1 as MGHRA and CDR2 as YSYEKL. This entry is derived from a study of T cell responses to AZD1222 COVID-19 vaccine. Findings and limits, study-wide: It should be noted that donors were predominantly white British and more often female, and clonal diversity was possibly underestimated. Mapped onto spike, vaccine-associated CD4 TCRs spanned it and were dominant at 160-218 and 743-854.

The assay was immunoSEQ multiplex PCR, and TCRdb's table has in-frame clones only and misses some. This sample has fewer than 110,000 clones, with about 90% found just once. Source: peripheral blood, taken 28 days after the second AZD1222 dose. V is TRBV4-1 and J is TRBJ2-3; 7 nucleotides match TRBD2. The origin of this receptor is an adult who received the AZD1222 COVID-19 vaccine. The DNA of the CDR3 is TGCGCCAGCAGCCAAGATCCCGCGGGGGGCACAGATACGCAGTATTTT. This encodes CASSQDPAGGTDTQYF.